The 18 T cell receptor beta chains listed next were all sequenced from one sample in a study of memory CD4+ T cells and cytomegalovirus serostatus. The sort gate was single viable CD3+CD4+CD8-CD45RO+ cells for memory CD4+ T cells. The protocol was immunoSEQ multiplex PCR, while the TCRdb copy is restricted to in-frame clones and leaves out a portion. This table has over 40,000 clones, roughly 80% appearing once. Sequenced: memory CD4+ T cells from blood. These receptors originate from an adult in good health and CMV-seropositive.

The rearrangement links TRBV11-2 to TRBJ1-2; tentative D call: TRBD1 (5 bases). Germline assignment: CDR1 SGHAT and CDR2 FQNNGV. There are 15 residues in the CDR3. Trimming took 4 bases from V and 5 from J, leaving 17 bases between them. The CDR3 region has the DNA TGTGCCAGCAGCTCATACAGGTCGACCGCGTATGGCTACACCTTC. The encoded protein is CASSSYRSTAYGYTF.

The gene calls are TRBV18 and TRBJ2-6; no reliable D call. This CDR3 is 17 amino acids long. The V gene's germline CDR1 is KGHSH and CDR2 LQKENI. V was shortened by 8 bases and J by 1 base, with 18 bases between the two germline ends. CDR3 nucleotide sequence: TGTGCCAGCCAAATGCTTCCTGGATCATCTGGGGCCAACGTCCTGACTTTC. Residues: CASQMLPGSSGANVLTF.

V is TRBV29-1 and J is TRBJ2-1, with D perhaps TRBD2 (5 bases). CDR1 is SQVTM, CDR2 ANQGSEA, per germline. The CDR3 consists of 19 residues. V dropped 0 bases and J dropped 6 bases, with 27 bases sitting between them. CDR3 sequence: CSVEDRGRQSGRRINEQFF. CDR3 sequence (DNA): TGCAGCGTTGAAGATCGGGGAAGGCAATCCGGTCGTAGGATCAATGAGCAGTTCTTC.

The chain employs TRBV10-3 and TRBJ1-5, with 9 bases matching TRBD1. This CDR3 has 16 residues. Germline CDR1 ENHRY, CDR2 SYGVKD. The ends lost 7 bases at V and 1 base at J; junction bases unmatched: 8. As DNA, the CDR3 is TGTGCCATCACGGGGGACAGGGTATACAGCAATCAGCCCCAGCATTTT. It yields the protein CAITGDRVYSNQPQHF.

The genes are TRBV19 and TRBJ2-7, with TRBD2 as a possible D gene (5 bases). Trimming cost V 8 bases and J 3 bases, with 23 bases left between them. Per the germline V gene, CDR1 is LNHDA and CDR2 is SQIVND (reference sequence). This CDR3 comprises 16 residues. This CDR3 reads CASSTTRRIGYYEQYF. The DNA of the CDR3 is TGTGCCAGTTCGACGACTCGGAGGATTGGGTACTACGAGCAGTACTTC.

This rearrangement joins TRBV5-1 to TRBJ2-1, with 12 bases aligning to TRBD2. Trimming removed 4 bases from V and 7 bases from J; junction bases left unmatched: 9. There are 16 residues in the CDR3. Germline CDR1 reads SGHRS; CDR2 reads YFSETQ. CDR3 loop: CASSPPLAGGPNEQFF. The CDR3 DNA sequence: TGCGCCAGCAGCCCCCCCCTAGCGGGGGGGCCTAATGAGCAGTTCTTC.

The chain links TRBV29-1 to TRBJ2-2, with D possibly being TRBD2 (6 bases). This CDR3 has 15 residues. CDR1 and CDR2 (germline): SQVTM, ANQGSEA. V was pared by 0 bases and J by 8 bases, with 16 bases between. The CDR3 nucleotides read TGCAGCGTTGAAGACGGGGAATTGGAGGGAGGGGAGCTGTTTTTT. It specifies CSVEDGELEGGELFF.

The gene calls are TRBV7-2 and TRBJ2-1; D is tentatively TRBD1 or TRBD2 (6 bases each). The V and J ends lost 1 base and 6 bases respectively, with 13 bases between them. Germline CDR1 is SGHTA and CDR2 is FQGNSA. There are 15 residues in the CDR3. Here the CDR3 reads CASSLEIGGGNEQFF. For the CDR3, the DNA is TGTGCCAGCAGCTTAGAGATCGGGGGCGGCAATGAGCAGTTCTTC.

V is TRBV6-5 and J is TRBJ2-7; D uncertain. Deletions cut 6 bases from V and 0 bases from J, with 9 bases between. Germline assignment: CDR1 MNHEY and CDR2 SVGAGI. The CDR3 loop spans 13 amino acids. The CDR3 DNA follows: TGTGCCAGCAGGAACGGTCTCTCCTACGAGCAGTACTTC. Amino acid sequence: CASRNGLSYEQYF.

This clone was seen a few times. The chain recombines TRBV5-1 with TRBJ2-1; TRBD1 aligns across 7 bases. The CDR3 sequence is 16 residues long. V lost 3 bases and J lost 0; bases outside the gene matches: 6. Germline assignment: CDR1 SGHRS and CDR2 YFSETQ. CDR3 DNA sequence: TGCGCCAGCAGCTATGCAGGGGGAAGCTCCTACAATGAGCAGTTCTTC. This translates into CASSYAGGSSYNEQFF. Drawing the rest from reference TRBV5-1 and TRBJ2-1, the complete variable domain is KAGVTQTPRYLIKTRGQQVTLSCSPISGHRSVSWYQQTPGQGLQFLFEYFSETQRNKGNFPGRFSGRQFSNSRSEMNVSTLELGDSALYLCASSYAGGSSYNEQFFGPGTRLTVL.

The CDR3 sequence is CASRGTDNYGYTF. CDR3 in DNA: TGTGCCAGTAGAGGGACAGATAACTATGGCTACACCTTC. The chain combines TRBV19 with TRBJ1-2, with 7 bases aligning to TRBD1. The CDR3 is 13 residues long. The V segment lost 6 bases and the J segment 1 base; nucleotides outside the gene matches: 2. The V gene's germline CDR1 is LNHDA and CDR2 SQIVND (reference sequence).

The CDR3 DNA follows: TGTGCCACCAGCAGGGGGGCCGGCGCGGGGCTCGAGACCCAGTACTTC. Translation: CATSRGAGAGLETQYF. The chain is built from TRBV15 and TRBJ2-5; D possibly matches TRBD1 or TRBD2 (6 bases each). The CDR3 has 16 residues. The V end lost 3 bases, the J end lost 5 bases, and 19 bases lay between the germline ends. Germline assignment: CDR1 LNHNV and CDR2 YYDKDF (reference sequence).

The chain carries TRBV5-4 and TRBJ1-2; perhaps TRBD1 as D (6 bases). The CDR3 has 15 amino acids. Germline V gene data show CDR1 as SGHNT and CDR2 as YYREEE (reference sequence). Trimming stripped 5 bases from V and 3 bases from J, with 17 bases between. CDR3 loop: CASRQTGGGYYGYTF. The CDR3 bases are TGTGCCAGCAGGCAAACAGGTGGGGGCTACTATGGCTACACCTTC.

The chain links TRBV29-1 to TRBJ2-5, with TRBD1 identical over 10 bases. Germline lookup yields CDR1 SQVTM and CDR2 ANQGSEA. The CDR3 is made up of 13 amino acids. The junction had 7 bases not matched to a gene; V was cut back by 7 bases and J by 5 bases. CDR3 bases: TGCAGCGCTGGAGAGACAGGGGGCGAGACCCAGTACTTC. Translated, it gives CSAGETGGETQYF.

The rearrangement joins TRBV10-2 to TRBJ1-5; D might be TRBD1 (5 bases). The germline CDR1 and CDR2 sequences are WSHSY and SAAADI. V lost 3 bases and J 4 bases, leaving 7 bases between the germline ends. The CDR3 length is 13 residues. CDR3 residues: CASSDQGNQPQHF. In DNA, the CDR3 is TGCGCCAGCAGTGACCAGGGAAATCAGCCCCAGCATTTT.

V and J are TRBV4-3 and TRBJ1-1; D is ambiguous. V was shortened by 0 bases and J by 6 bases, with 8 bases between the two germline ends. This CDR3 is built from 13 residues. The V gene's germline CDR1 is LGHNA and CDR2 YSLEER. The CDR3 sequence: CASSQDFQAEAFF. The CDR3 DNA sequence: TGCGCCAGCAGCCAAGATTTCCAGGCTGAAGCTTTCTTT.

The rearrangement joins TRBV18 to TRBJ1-3; tentative D call: TRBD1 (6 bases). The CDR3 runs to 16 residues. V was clipped by 8 bases and J by 0 bases, with 17 bases between them. The V gene's germline CDR1 is KGHSH and CDR2 LQKENI. CDR3 sequence reads: CASAPRGRISGNTIYF. For the CDR3, the DNA is TGTGCCAGCGCTCCACGGGGGCGCATCTCTGGAAACACCATATATTTT.

A single count supports this clone. The DNA for the CDR3 is TGTGCCAGCAGCTTCGGGACAGGGGTTGAAAAACTGTTTTTT. Translating it yields CASSFGTGVEKLFF. This chain links TRBV5-4 with TRBJ1-4; 10 bases align to TRBD1. The CDR3 length is 14 residues. J was trimmed by 7 bases and V by 2 bases; bases with no gene match: 2. Germline V gene data show CDR1 as SGHNT and CDR2 as YYREEE (reference sequence). The full variable domain, in which reference TRBV5-4 and TRBJ1-4 provide the parts outside the CDR3, is ETGVTQSPTHLIKTRGQQVTLRCSSQSGHNTVSWYQQALGQGPQFIFQYYREEENGRGNFPPRFSGLQFPNYSSELNVNALELDDSALYLCASSFGTGVEKLFFGSGTQLSVL.